The TCR beta chain described here comes from a study of vaccination and CD4 T cells after COVID-19. Study summary: Of the convalescent patients, who were SARS-CoV-2 positive by nasal swab PCR, about 10 had mild and one severe disease.

Cultured CD4+ T cells had their DNA profiled by the Oncomine TCR Beta short-read assay. TCRdb recomputed calls from the PCR reads with MiXCR, one row per CDR3 protein. The sample contains approximately 12,000 distinct CDR3 sequences, around half of which appear only once. With regard to this clonotype: The antigen remains undetermined.

Treatment indicated: roughly 11-day PBMC culture with coronavirus spike peptide pools or control peptides (ViraFEST assay). Study-wide points: Post-infection sampling omitted early timepoints and covered relatively few convalescent patients.

Sample: cultured CD4+ T cells from blood, taken after SARS-CoV-2 vaccination. The clonotype was recovered from a human donor with COVID-19.

CDR3: CASSPGQGSYEQYF. The CDR3 coding sequence is TGTGCCAGCAGTCCGGGACAGGGTTCCTACGAGCAGTACTTC. The V gene is TRBV2, the J gene TRBJ2-7; 9 positions match TRBD1. The CDR3 is made up of 14 amino acids. Germline lookup yields CDR1 SNHLY and CDR2 FYNNEI. After removal of 5 bases from V and 1 base from J, the junction contained 3 bases not matched to a gene. The whole variable domain, remainder taken from reference TRBV2 and TRBJ2-7, is EPEVTQTPSHQVTQMGQEVILRCVPISNHLYFYWYRQILGQKVEFLVSFYNNEISEKSEIFDDQFSVERPDGSNFTLKIRSTKLEDSAMYFCASSPGQGSYEQYFGPGTRLTVT.